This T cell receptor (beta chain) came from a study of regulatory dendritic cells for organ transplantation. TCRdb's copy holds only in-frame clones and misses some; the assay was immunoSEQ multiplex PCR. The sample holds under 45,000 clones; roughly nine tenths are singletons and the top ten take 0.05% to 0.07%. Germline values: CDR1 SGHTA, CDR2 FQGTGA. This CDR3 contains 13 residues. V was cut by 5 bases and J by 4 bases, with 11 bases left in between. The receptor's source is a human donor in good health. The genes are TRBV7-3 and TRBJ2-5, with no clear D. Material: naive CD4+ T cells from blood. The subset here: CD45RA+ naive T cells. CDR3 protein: CASSPSRGETQYF. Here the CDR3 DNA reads TGTGCCAGCAGCCCTTCACGTGGAGAGACCCAGTACTTC.